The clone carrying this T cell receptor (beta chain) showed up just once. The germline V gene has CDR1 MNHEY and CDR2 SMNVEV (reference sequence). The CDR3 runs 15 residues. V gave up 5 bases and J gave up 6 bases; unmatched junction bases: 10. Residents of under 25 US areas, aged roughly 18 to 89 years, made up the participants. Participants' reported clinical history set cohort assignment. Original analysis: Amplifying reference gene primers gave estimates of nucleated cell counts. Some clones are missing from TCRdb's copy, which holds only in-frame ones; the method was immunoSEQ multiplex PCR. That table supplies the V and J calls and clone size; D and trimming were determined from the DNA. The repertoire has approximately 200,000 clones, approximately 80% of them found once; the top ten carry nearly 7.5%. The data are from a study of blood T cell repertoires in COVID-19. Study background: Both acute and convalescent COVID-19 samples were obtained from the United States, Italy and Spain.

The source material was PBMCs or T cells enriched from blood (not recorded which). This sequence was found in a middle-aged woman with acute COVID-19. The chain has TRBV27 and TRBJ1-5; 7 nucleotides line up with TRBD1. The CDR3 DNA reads TGTGCCAGCAGTCCCAATCGACAGGGAAGTCAGCCCCAGCATTTT. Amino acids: CASSPNRQGSQPQHF.